This entry lists 5 T cell receptor beta chains sequenced from one sample in a study of T cells in localized non-small cell lung cancer. Sequencing was performed with immunoSEQ multiplex PCR; in TCRdb, only in-frame clones are kept and a portion is missing. The data contain roughly 30,000 clones, 80% to 85% of them seen just once; the ten biggest clones take up around 5.3%. This material consisted of peripheral blood mononuclear cells, taken before any cancer treatment. The source of these receptors is a man aged 35 to 69 with stage III lung adenocarcinoma.

The chain combines TRBV28 with TRBJ1-5; 8 bases match TRBD1. CDR3 length: 16 residues. Germline V gives CDR1 MDHEN, CDR2 SYDVKM. The junction had 10 bases not matched to a gene; V was cut back by 6 bases and J by 3 bases. CDR3 in amino acids: CASSFRTGKYNQPQHF. The CDR3 DNA reads TGTGCCAGCAGCTTTAGGACAGGGAAGTACAATCAGCCCCAGCATTTT.

The chain links TRBV27 to TRBJ2-7, with 8 nucleotides matching TRBD2. Germline V gene sequence: CDR1 MNHEY, CDR2 SMNVEV (reference sequence). The CDR3 extends over 14 amino acids. The CDR3 nucleotides read TGTGTCTCTAGGGAGGCGGGAGGCCTCTCCGAGCAGTACTTC. Encoded protein: CVSREAGGLSEQYF.

This chain connects TRBV18 to TRBJ1-1; a weak D match, TRBD1 (5 bases). Looked up from germline, CDR1 is KGHSH and CDR2 is LQKENI. This CDR3 has 17 amino acids. V lost 3 bases and J lost 0, with 17 bases in between. CDR3 nucleotide sequence: TGTGCCAGCTCACCTAACAACCCAGGACAAGTGAACACTGAAGCTTTCTTT. This sequence encodes CASSPNNPGQVNTEAFF.

V gene TRBV20-1 combines with J gene TRBJ2-7, with D hard to call. Trimming removed 1 base from V and 7 bases from J, with 8 bases in between. The germline gives CDR1 DFQATT, CDR2 SNEGSKA (reference sequence). CDR3 length: 11 amino acids. The CDR3 sequence: CSARAGWEQYF. The CDR3 coding sequence is TGCAGTGCTAGAGCCGGGTGGGAGCAGTACTTC.

J is TRBJ2-5 and V is TRBV11-2; TRBD1 matches 10 bases. The CDR3 consists of 18 residues. Germline CDR1 and CDR2: SGHAT and FQNNGV. With 1 base clipped from V and 4 bases from J, the junction kept 12 bases outside the gene matches. The CDR3, as DNA: TGTGCCAGCAGCTTAGGTGGCCCGGGACAGGGGATATCAGAGACCCAGTACTTC. Encoded protein: CASSLGGPGQGISETQYF.